This T cell receptor (beta chain) was found in a study of blood T cells in healthy people across ages. Worth noting for this clonotype: Its target is unknown.

This CDR3 has 13 residues. The ends were cut back, 6 bases at V and 4 bases at J, with 12 bases in the middle. General study points: Diversity figures derived from one million T cells were judged to underestimate the true value.

Combining a sample-barcoded 5' primer with a J-beta primer mix, a second PCR ran for roughly 6 to 11 cycles. From the 5' RACE reads, TCRdb called clonotypes with MiXCR, one entry per CDR3 protein. The sample records 550,000 to 650,000 distinct CDR3 sequences, 27% being singletons. This sample was also put to use in a study of T cells of mothers and their children.

Sequencing input: blood. V and J are TRBV12-3 or TRBV12-4 and TRBJ1-2; D is ambiguous. The TCR was taken from a boy younger than 10 in good health. The CDR3 DNA is TGTGCCAGCAGCAGCTCGGCCCCCTATGGCTACACCTTC. Translation: CASSSSAPYGYTF.